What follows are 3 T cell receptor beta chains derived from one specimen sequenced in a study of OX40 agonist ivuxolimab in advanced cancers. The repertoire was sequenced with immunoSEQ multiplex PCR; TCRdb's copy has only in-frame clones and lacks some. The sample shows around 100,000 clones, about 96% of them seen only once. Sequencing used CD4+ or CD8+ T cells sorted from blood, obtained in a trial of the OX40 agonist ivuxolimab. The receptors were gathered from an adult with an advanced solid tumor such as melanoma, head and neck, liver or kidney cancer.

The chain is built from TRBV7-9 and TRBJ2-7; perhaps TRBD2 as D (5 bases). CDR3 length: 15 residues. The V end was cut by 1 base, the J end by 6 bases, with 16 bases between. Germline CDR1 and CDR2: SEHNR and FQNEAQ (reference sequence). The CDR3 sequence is CASSLVGRDRGEQYF. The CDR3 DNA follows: TGTGCCAGCAGCTTAGTAGGCCGGGATAGAGGCGAGCAGTACTTC.

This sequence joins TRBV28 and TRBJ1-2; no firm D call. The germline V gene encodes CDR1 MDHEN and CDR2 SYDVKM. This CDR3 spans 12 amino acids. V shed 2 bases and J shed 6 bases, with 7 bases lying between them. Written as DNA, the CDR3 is TGTGCCAGCAGTTTAGGGCCGAATGGCTACACCTTC. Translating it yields CASSLGPNGYTF.

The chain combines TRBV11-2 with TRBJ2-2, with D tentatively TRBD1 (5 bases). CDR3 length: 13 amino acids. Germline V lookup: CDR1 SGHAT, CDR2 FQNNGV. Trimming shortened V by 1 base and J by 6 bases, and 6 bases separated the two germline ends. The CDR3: CASSLVGPGELFF. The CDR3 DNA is TGTGCCAGCAGCTTAGTGGGGCCCGGGGAGCTGTTTTTT.